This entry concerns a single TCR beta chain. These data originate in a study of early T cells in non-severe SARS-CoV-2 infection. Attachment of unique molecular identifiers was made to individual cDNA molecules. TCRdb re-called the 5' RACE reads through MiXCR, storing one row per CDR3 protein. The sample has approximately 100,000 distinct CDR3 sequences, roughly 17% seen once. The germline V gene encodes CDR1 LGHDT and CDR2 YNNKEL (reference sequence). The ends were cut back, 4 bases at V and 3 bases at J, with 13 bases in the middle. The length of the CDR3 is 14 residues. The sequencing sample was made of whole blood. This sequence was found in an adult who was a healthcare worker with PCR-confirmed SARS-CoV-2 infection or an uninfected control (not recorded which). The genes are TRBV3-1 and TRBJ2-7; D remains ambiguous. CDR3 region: CASSPSETLYEQYF. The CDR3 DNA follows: TGTGCCAGCAGCCCATCTGAGACTCTCTACGAGCAGTACTTC.